This entry describes one T cell receptor beta chain. What it binds is not known. TCRdb redid the calling of the RT-PCR reads with MiXCR, one entry per CDR3 protein. The table lists over 800,000 distinct CDR3 sequences, 21% of them singletons. This specimen belongs to a study of response to subunit inactivated influenza vaccine. Overall study results and limits: That few new T cells are recruited by each seasonal influenza vaccination was the authors' suggestion.

CDR1 is DFQATT and CDR2 is SNEGSKA in the germline V gene (reference sequence). The CDR3 sequence is 12 residues long. The genes are TRBV20-1 and TRBJ2-7; TRBD1 might be the D (5 bases). The starting material was PBMCs from blood, obtained less than 6 days after vaccination. This receptor was obtained from a man aged 50 to 59 who received an inactivated influenza vaccine. The CDR3 spells CSAQATRSEQYF. CDR3 coding DNA: TGCAGCGCACAGGCCACCCGATCCGAGCAGTACTTC.